The sequence of this T cell receptor beta chain was determined in a study of T cells after yellow fever vaccination. There are a few counts of this clonotype. TCRdb passed the 5' RACE reads through MiXCR, listing each CDR3 protein once. The sample yields about 510,000 distinct CDR3 sequences, roughly 22% seen once. The V gene's germline CDR1 is SGHTA and CDR2 FQGNSA. The CDR3 has 14 amino acids. Trimming shortened V by 5 bases and J by 2 bases, and 10 bases separated the two germline ends. The sequence was obtained from a man between 18 and 35 years old who received the YFV17D yellow fever vaccine. The sample in question was PBMCs, obtained less than 25 days after the first yellow fever vaccination. This sequence joins TRBV7-2 and TRBJ2-1; possible D gene TRBD1, 6 bases. CDR3 protein: CASSVNRAYNEQFF. In DNA form, the CDR3 reads TGTGCCAGCAGCGTGAACAGGGCCTACAATGAGCAGTTCTTC.